This passage covers 13 T cell receptor beta chains from one sample sequenced in a study of identical twins. TCRdb re-called the 5' RACE reads with MiXCR, one entry per CDR3 protein. Altogether hundreds of thousands of distinct CDR3 sequences are present, 5.5% to 7.5% being singletons, with the ten largest covering approximately 1.6%. What was sequenced was naive T cells sorted from blood. All receptors derive from a man aged 18 to 35 in good health.

At least ten counts were recorded for this clonotype. One junction end does not reproduce the germline sequence, and a read error may be involved. The chain recombines TRBV5-1 with TRBJ2-1, with 12 bases that match TRBD2. Germline values: CDR1 SGHRS, CDR2 YFSETQ. The length of the CDR3 is 15 residues. CDR3 coding DNA: TGTGCCAGCAGTTTGGGACTAGCGGGCGACAATGAGCAGTTCTTC. Protein product: CASSLGLAGDNEQFF.

This clonotype occurred many times. The chain uses TRBV15 and TRBJ1-2, with a weak D call TRBD1 (5 bases). From germline, CDR1 is LNHNV and CDR2 YYDKDF (reference sequence). The CDR3 has 14 amino acids. The V and J ends lost 3 bases and 4 bases respectively, with 12 bases between them. CDR3 sequence reads: CATSSLTGLYGYTF. The CDR3 DNA reads as TGTGCCACCAGCAGTTTAACGGGACTCTATGGCTACACCTTC.

In this sample, this clonotype turned up a few times. The chain combines TRBV7-8 with TRBJ2-6; 8 bases are a match to TRBD1. The germline gives CDR1 SGHVS, CDR2 FQNEAQ. V was clipped by 11 bases and J by 0 bases; unmatched bases: 9. The CDR3 runs 16 residues. CDR3 residues: CAARQGAFSGANVLTF. The CDR3 region has the DNA TGTGCCGCCAGGCAGGGGGCATTCTCTGGGGCCAACGTCCTGACTTTC.

The V gene is TRBV7-9, the J gene TRBJ2-7; the D gene is possibly TRBD2 (6 bases). Germline CDR1 is SEHNR and CDR2 is FQNEAQ (reference sequence). V was clipped by 4 bases and J by 1 base, with 20 bases between them. The CDR3 covers 17 residues. The CDR3 loop is CASSSPIRGSPSYEQYV. CDR3 nucleotide sequence: TGTGCCAGCAGCTCGCCCATCCGGGGGTCTCCATCCTACGAGCAGTACGTC.

This clonotype was detected many times. This chain uses TRBV12-3 or TRBV12-4 with TRBJ2-1, with 7 bases that match TRBD2. The trim removed 7 bases at V and 8 bases at J, leaving 11 bases unmatched. The CDR3 has 14 amino acids. CDR3 protein: CASNPGLPSDEQFF. In DNA, the CDR3 is TGTGCCAGCAACCCGGGACTACCCTCGGATGAGCAGTTCTTC.

The V and J genes are TRBV7-6 and TRBJ1-6; possibly TRBD1 for D (5 bases). Trimming pared 5 bases from V and 9 bases from J, leaving 20 bases between. This CDR3 is built from 16 residues. In germline, CDR1 is SGHVS, CDR2 FNYEAQ. The CDR3 is CASSQRGGRLGSPLHF. The CDR3 DNA follows: TGTGCCAGCAGCCAAAGGGGCGGGAGATTGGGTTCACCCCTCCACTTT.

This clonotype was seen ten or more times. CDR3 sequence (DNA): TGTGCCATCAGTTTTGGACAGGGCTACGAGCAGTACGTC. It is translated as CAISFGQGYEQYV. The V call is TRBV10-3, the J call TRBJ2-7; TRBD1 matches at 8 bases. Germline V lookup: CDR1 ENHRY, CDR2 SYGVKD. The CDR3 sequence is 13 residues long. V shed 5 bases and J 3 bases; nucleotides not matched to a gene: 3.

Many counts were recorded for this clonotype. This rearrangement joins TRBV29-1 to TRBJ1-2; a weak D match, TRBD1 (6 bases). The germline V gene has CDR1 SQVTM and CDR2 ANQGSEA. V lost 6 bases, J lost 5 bases, and 22 bases lay in between. This CDR3 has 15 residues. The CDR3 DNA follows: TGCAGCGTCCTCCCCGAAGACAAGGGGGGGTATGGCTACACCTTC. It translates to CSVLPEDKGGYGYTF.

This clonotype has more than one count but fewer than ten. The rearrangement joins TRBV20-1 to TRBJ2-3, with a weak D call TRBD2 (5 bases). Trimming removed 3 bases from V and 6 bases from J, with 19 bases in between. This CDR3 spans 15 amino acids. Germline CDR1 and CDR2: DFQATT and SNEGSKA (reference sequence). The CDR3 DNA sequence: TGCAGTGCTAGTTCGCTAGCCGGGGTGTCGGATACGCAGTATTTT. This gives the protein CSASSLAGVSDTQYF.

This clonotype has just a few counts. The chain is built from TRBV6-1 and TRBJ1-1; D gene uncertain. The CDR3 is made up of 13 amino acids. CDR1 and CDR2 from the germline V gene are MNHNS and SASEGT. V lost 4 bases and J 3 bases, leaving 9 bases between the germline ends. CDR3: CASSGARHTEAFF. The CDR3 region has the DNA TGTGCCAGCAGTGGCGCACGGCACACTGAAGCTTTCTTT.

The table lists this clonotype with a few counts. V usage is TRBV5-1 and J usage is TRBJ2-7, with D hard to call. The length of the CDR3 is 15 residues. V lost 3 bases to trimming and J lost 2 bases, with 15 bases between them. The germline CDR1 and CDR2 sequences are SGHRS and YFSETQ. The CDR3 is CASSSAEVPPYEQYF. CDR3 bases: TGCGCCAGCAGCTCGGCGGAAGTTCCTCCCTACGAGCAGTACTTC. Looking up the rest from reference TRBV5-1 and TRBJ2-7 gives the full variable domain: KAGVTQTPRYLIKTRGQQVTLSCSPISGHRSVSWYQQTPGQGLQFLFEYFSETQRNKGNFPGRFSGRQFSNSRSEMNVSTLELGDSALYLCASSSAEVPPYEQYFGPGTRLTVT.

This clonotype occurred many times. The V call is TRBV25-1, the J call TRBJ2-3, with D hard to call. The CDR3 length is 13 residues. V shed 7 bases and J shed 2 bases, with 10 bases lying between them. CDR1 and CDR2 (germline): MGHDK, SYGVNS. In nucleotides, the CDR3 is TGTGCCAGCAAAGGTAGGGCCACAGATACGCAGTATTTT. Its translation is CASKGRATDTQYF.

In its sample, this clonotype was seen many times. This CDR3 reads CATSTGTARRTDTQYF. For the CDR3, the DNA is TGTGCCACCAGCACCGGGACGGCCCGACGCACAGATACGCAGTATTTT. J is TRBJ2-3 and V is TRBV15, with D perhaps being TRBD1 or TRBD2 (5 bases each). The germline CDR1 and CDR2 sequences are LNHNV and YYDKDF (reference sequence). V shed 4 bases and J shed 1 base, with 15 bases lying between them. CDR3 length equals 16 residues.